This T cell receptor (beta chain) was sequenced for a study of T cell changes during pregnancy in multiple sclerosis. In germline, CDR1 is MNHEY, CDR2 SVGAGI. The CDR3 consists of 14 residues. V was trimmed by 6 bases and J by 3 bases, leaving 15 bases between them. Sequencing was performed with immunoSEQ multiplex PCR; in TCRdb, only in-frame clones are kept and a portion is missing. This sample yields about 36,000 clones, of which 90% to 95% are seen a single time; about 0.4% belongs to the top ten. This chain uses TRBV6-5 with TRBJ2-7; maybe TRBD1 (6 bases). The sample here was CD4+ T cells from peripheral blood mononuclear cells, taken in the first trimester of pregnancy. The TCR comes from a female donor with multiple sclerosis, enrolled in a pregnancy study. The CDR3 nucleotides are TGTGCCAGCAGCCATCAGGGGCCCGGCTACGAGCAGTACTTC. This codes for CASSHQGPGYEQYF.